Each of the 22 T cell receptor beta chains below was sequenced from the same sample in a study of beta chain features in type 1 diabetes. Expressed TCRB transcripts were sequenced because the entire RNA isolate underwent reverse transcription. Measured with immunoSEQ multiplex PCR; TCRdb has only the in-frame clones, and not every one. The repertoire has about 330,000 clones, approximately 9.9% of them found once; the top ten carry 0.015%. Source material: naive CD4+ T cells from blood. Receptors were obtained from a young woman in good health.

There are a few counts of this clone. The gene calls are TRBV18 and TRBJ2-1; 11 bases match TRBD2. CDR3 size: 16 residues. Germline loops: CDR1 KGHSH, CDR2 LQKENI. V shed 1 base, J shed 3 bases, and the junction held 2 bases outside the gene matches. CDR3 DNA: TGTGCCAGCTCACCACTCGGGACTAGCGGCTACAATGAGCAGTTCTTC. It codes for CASSPLGTSGYNEQFF.

This clone was counted a few times. The gene calls are TRBV29-1 and TRBJ1-1; D is uncertain. The germline gives CDR1 SQVTM, CDR2 ANQGSEA. With 7 bases removed from V and 0 bases from J, the gap between germline ends came to 12 bases. The CDR3 covers 13 residues. The CDR3 DNA is TGCAGCGCCGGAGGCGGGATGAACACTGAAGCTTTCTTT. Its translation: CSAGGGMNTEAFF.

The chain couples TRBV9 to TRBJ2-1; D perhaps matches TRBD2 (5 bases). The germline gives CDR1 SGDLS, CDR2 YYNGEE. Trimming shortened V by 0 bases and J by 9 bases, and 19 bases separated the two germline ends. There are 16 residues in the CDR3. The CDR3 coding sequence is TGTGCCAGCAGCGTAGAGGTTAGCGTACCACCGGGTGAGCAGTTCTTC. It specifies CASSVEVSVPPGEQFF.

This clone was observed a few times. J is TRBJ2-7 and V is TRBV5-1; a weak D match, TRBD2 (5 bases). V lost 2 bases and J lost 5, with 11 bases in between. The CDR3 consists of 13 residues. From germline, CDR1 is SGHRS and CDR2 YFSETQ. CDR3 nucleotides: TGCGCCAGCAGCTTCACTAGTTATGACGAGCAGTACTTC. It codes for CASSFTSYDEQYF.

Comments on this clone: The sample carries other DNA sequences with the same CDR3. The V gene is TRBV28, the J gene TRBJ2-6; a possible D gene is TRBD1 (5 bases). The V end lost 3 bases, the J end lost 0 bases, and 6 bases lay between the germline ends. This CDR3 region has 15 residues. Germline V gene data show CDR1 as MDHEN and CDR2 as SYDVKM. In DNA, the CDR3 is TGTGCCAGCAGTTTTACAGGCTCTGGGGCCAACGTCCTGACTTTC. Translated: CASSFTGSGANVLTF.

Worth noting for this clone: Other nucleotide sequences in the sample specify the same CDR3. Written as DNA, the CDR3 is TGTGCCAGCAGCTTAGCAGGGAGGGGAGAGACCCAGTACTTC. Its protein is CASSLAGRGETQYF. The chain joins TRBV7-2 to TRBJ2-5, with 7 positions matching TRBD2. The CDR3 totals 14 residues. Germline V lookup: CDR1 SGHTA, CDR2 FQGNSA. With V trimmed by 0 bases and J by 4 bases, 2 bases remained unmatched.

This chain links TRBV18 with TRBJ2-1, with 12 bases lining up with TRBD1. The ends lost 3 bases at V and 0 bases at J; junction bases unmatched: 9. Germline values: CDR1 KGHSH, CDR2 LQKENI. The length of the CDR3 is 19 residues. The chain's CDR3 is CASSPIGTGGGSSYNEQFF. As DNA, the CDR3 is TGTGCCAGCTCACCTATCGGGACAGGGGGCGGGAGCTCCTACAATGAGCAGTTCTTC.

This clone was seen only a few times. V usage is TRBV6-5 and J usage is TRBJ2-7, with 7 bases fitting TRBD2. This CDR3 comprises 14 residues. The J segment lost 4 bases and the V segment lost 4 bases, leaving 7 bases of the junction unmatched. Germline assignment: CDR1 MNHEY and CDR2 SVGAGI. CDR3 in amino acids: CASSLGRERYEQYF. As DNA, the CDR3 is TGTGCCAGCAGTTTAGGGCGGGAGAGGTACGAGCAGTACTTC.

The rearrangement links TRBV13 to TRBJ2-3; TRBD2 agrees at 13 bases. CDR3 length: 16 residues. The V gene end was trimmed by 5 bases and the J gene end by 4 bases; junction bases not matched to a gene: 6. Germline CDR1 is PRHDT and CDR2 is FYEKMQ (reference sequence). CDR3 region: CASSRTSGSFPDTQYF. The CDR3 bases are TGTGCCAGCAGCAGGACTAGCGGGAGTTTCCCAGATACGCAGTATTTT.

This clone was detected a few times. The chain recombines TRBV7-2 with TRBJ2-7; 8 nucleotides match TRBD2. The CDR3 is made up of 14 amino acids. V was clipped by 7 bases and J by 2 bases; unmatched bases: 7. Germline lookup yields CDR1 SGHTA and CDR2 FQGNSA. CDR3 residues: CASTPPAGAYEQYF. The CDR3 nucleotides read TGTGCCAGCACCCCTCCAGCGGGAGCCTACGAGCAGTACTTC.

J is TRBJ2-7 and V is TRBV13, with 8 positions matching TRBD1. After removal of 3 bases from V and 0 bases from J, the junction contained 4 bases not matched to a gene. This CDR3 is 15 amino acids long. From germline, CDR1 is PRHDT and CDR2 FYEKMQ (reference sequence). For the CDR3, the DNA is TGTGCCAGCAGCTTCCCCAGGGGGCTCTCCTACGAGCAGTACTTC. Translated, it gives CASSFPRGLSYEQYF.

The V call is TRBV9, the J call TRBJ1-2; 7 positions agree with TRBD1. J lost 5 bases, V lost 4 bases, and 11 bases had no gene match. The germline gives CDR1 SGDLS, CDR2 YYNGEE. The CDR3 has 15 residues. As DNA, the CDR3 is TGTGCCAGCAGCCCCGGCAGGGGGAGTTGGTATGGCTACACCTTC. It translates to CASSPGRGSWYGYTF.

The V call is TRBV6-5, the J call TRBJ2-3; TRBD2 matches at 9 bases. From germline, CDR1 is MNHEY and CDR2 SVGAGI. There are 15 residues in the CDR3. With 5 bases clipped from V and 2 bases from J, the junction kept 5 bases outside the gene matches. Here the CDR3 reads CASSGGLAYTDTQYF. Written as DNA, the CDR3 is TGTGCCAGCAGTGGCGGACTAGCGTACACAGATACGCAGTATTTT.

J is TRBJ2-7 and V is TRBV14, with D hard to call. Germline V lookup: CDR1 SGHDN, CDR2 FVKESK. V lost 0 bases and J 7 bases, leaving 16 bases between the germline ends. The CDR3 consists of 15 residues. In DNA, the CDR3 is TGTGCCAGCAGCCAAGATTCATTAGCATTCAAGGAGCAGTACTTC. This sequence encodes CASSQDSLAFKEQYF.

Notes on this clone: The same CDR3 arises from other DNA sequences in this sample as well. The chain recombines TRBV7-2 with TRBJ1-5; weak D call: TRBD1 (5 bases). Between the trimmed V and J ends, which lost 1 base and 6 bases, there was a span of 10 bases. CDR1 SGHTA and CDR2 FQGNSA come from the germline V gene. The CDR3 runs to 14 residues. For the CDR3, the DNA is TGTGCCAGCAGCTTAGGCCAGGGAGGTCAGCCCCAGCATTTT. Residues: CASSLGQGGQPQHF.

This clone was detected only a few times. This chain links TRBV7-9 with TRBJ2-5, with TRBD1 identical over 7 bases. This CDR3 contains 14 residues. J was trimmed by 7 bases and V by 4 bases; bases with no gene match: 9. Germline CDR1 is SEHNR and CDR2 is FQNEAQ (reference sequence). The CDR3 DNA reads TGTGCCAGCAGCTCACAGGGACAGCGAGGGACCCAGTACTTC. It is translated as CASSSQGQRGTQYF. The full variable domain, with the rest looked up from reference TRBV7-9 and TRBJ2-5, is DTGVSQNPRHKITKRGQNVTFRCDPISEHNRLYWYRQTLGQGPEFLTYFQNEAQLEKSRLLSDRFSAERPKGSFSTLEIQRTEQGDSAMYLCASSSQGQRGTQYFGPGTRLLVL.

The chain is built from TRBV19 and TRBJ1-2; D gene ambiguous. The CDR3 sequence is 12 residues long. V shed 5 bases and J shed 4 bases, with 8 bases lying between them. From germline, CDR1 is LNHDA and CDR2 SQIVND (reference sequence). CDR3 in amino acids: CASSAYTYGYTF. In DNA, the CDR3 is TGTGCCAGTAGTGCTTACACCTATGGCTACACCTTC. The whole variable domain, filled in from reference TRBV19 and TRBJ1-2, reads DGGITQSPKYLFRKEGQNVTLSCEQNLNHDAMYWYRQDPGQGLRLIYYSQIVNDFQKGDIAEGYSVSREKKESFPLTVTSAQKNPTAFYLCASSAYTYGYTFGSGTRLTVV.

J is TRBJ2-4 and V is TRBV6-1, with a weak D call TRBD2 (6 bases). From germline, CDR1 is MNHNS and CDR2 SASEGT. V lost 4 bases, J lost 1 base, and 14 bases lay in between. The CDR3 spans 16 residues. CDR3 region: CASSGGGARAKNIQYF. In DNA, the CDR3 is TGTGCCAGCAGTGGTGGAGGGGCGCGGGCCAAAAACATTCAGTACTTC.

This clone has a handful of counts. The rearrangement joins TRBV7-9 to TRBJ2-3; D gene uncertain. The V end lost 3 bases, the J end lost 7 bases, and 5 bases lay between the germline ends. Germline V lookup: CDR1 SEHNR, CDR2 FQNEAQ (reference sequence). The CDR3 has 11 amino acids. The CDR3 nucleotides read TGTGCCAGCAGCTTGCAGAATACGCAGTATTTT. Protein product: CASSLQNTQYF.

The rearrangement joins TRBV2 to TRBJ2-5; no clear D. V was shortened by 5 bases and J by 5 bases, with 9 bases between the two germline ends. The germline gives CDR1 SNHLY, CDR2 FYNNEI. The CDR3 spans 12 residues. DNA of the CDR3: TGTGCCAGCAGTTGGGCCCTGGAGACCCAGTACTTC. It yields the protein CASSWALETQYF. Full variable domain (rest looked up from reference TRBV2 and TRBJ2-5): EPEVTQTPSHQVTQMGQEVILRCVPISNHLYFYWYRQILGQKVEFLVSFYNNEISEKSEIFDDQFSVERPDGSNFTLKIRSTKLEDSAMYFCASSWALETQYFGPGTRLLVL.

The chain joins TRBV28 to TRBJ2-5, with 7 bases identical to TRBD1. The V segment lost 5 bases and the J segment 1 base; nucleotides outside the gene matches: 13. Germline V gives CDR1 MDHEN, CDR2 SYDVKM. The CDR3 is 17 amino acids. The CDR3: CASSSWAKGTVQETQYF. The CDR3 bases are TGTGCCAGCAGTAGTTGGGCCAAAGGGACAGTCCAAGAGACCCAGTACTTC.

The rearrangement joins TRBV2 to TRBJ2-7, with no clear D. The CDR3 sequence is 12 residues long. V was cut by 2 bases and J by 1 base, with 3 bases left in between. Germline V CDR1 and CDR2: SNHLY, FYNNEI. CDR3: CASSEQSYEQYF. For the CDR3, the DNA is TGTGCCAGCAGTGAACAGTCCTACGAGCAGTACTTC.